This TCR beta chain was documented in a study of beta chain features in type 1 diabetes. Study-wide points: VDJ junctions sequenced from type 1 diabetes patients showed fewer insertions and more deletions. The question of HLA type influencing TCRB rearrangement was one that remained unresolved here.

This clone was seen a few times. The antigen remains undetermined. CDR1 is LGHNA, CDR2 YSLEER, per germline. V was shortened by 3 bases and J by 1 base, with 12 bases between the two germline ends. CDR3 size: 15 residues. A CD45RO/CCR7/CD25/CD127/CD95/CD27 panel sorted naive, central memory, regulatory and stem cell-like memory CD4+ cells. All of the isolated RNA was reverse transcribed, so expressed TCRB transcripts were sequenced. Method: immunoSEQ multiplex PCR; TCRdb's copy keeps in-frame clones and lacks some. This table holds some 150,000 clones, around 10% found once. The TCR originated in a man between 18 and 29 years old in good health. The chain is built from TRBV4-3 and TRBJ1-1; D is possibly TRBD1 (6 bases). Sequencing used central memory CD4+ T cells from blood. For the CDR3, the DNA is TGCGCCAGCAGCCATTCCAGGGGTTCGAACACTGAAGCTTTCTTT. Residues: CASSHSRGSNTEAFF.